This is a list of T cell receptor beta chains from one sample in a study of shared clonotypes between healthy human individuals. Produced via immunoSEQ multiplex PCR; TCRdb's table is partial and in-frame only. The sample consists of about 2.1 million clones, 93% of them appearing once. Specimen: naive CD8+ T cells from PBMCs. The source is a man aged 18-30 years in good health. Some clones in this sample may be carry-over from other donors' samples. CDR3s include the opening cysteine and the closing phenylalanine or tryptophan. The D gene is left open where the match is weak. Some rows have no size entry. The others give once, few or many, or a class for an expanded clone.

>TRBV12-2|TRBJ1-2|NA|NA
TGTGCAGTATCTTTAGGGGGCTATGGCTACACCTTC
CAVSLGGYGYTF
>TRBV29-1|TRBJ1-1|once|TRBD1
TGCAGCGTACGACAGGGTTTAAAGAACACTGAAGCTTTCTTT
CSVRQGLKNTEAFF
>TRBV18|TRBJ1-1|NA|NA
TGTGCCAGCTCACCAGGGGCAGTTTCATCCACTGAAGCTTTCTTT
CASSPGAVSSTEAFF
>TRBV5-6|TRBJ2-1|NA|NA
TGTGCCAGCAGCCCCCCGGGGGCGGGAGCGTGGTACAATGAGCAGTTCTTC
CASSPPGAGAWYNEQFF
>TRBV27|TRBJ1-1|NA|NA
TGTGCCAGCAGTATGGGGACTGAAGCTTTCTTT
CASSMGTEAFF
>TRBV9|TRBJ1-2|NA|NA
TGTGCCAGCAGCCCGAACCTGTACTATGGCTACACCTTC
CASSPNLYYGYTF
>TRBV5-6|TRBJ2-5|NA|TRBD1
TGTGCCAGCAGTTTGAGAGGGACAGGGGAGACCCAGTACTTC
CASSLRGTGETQYF
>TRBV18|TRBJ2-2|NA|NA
TGTGCCAGCTCCTCTCTGCAGGGGAAAACCGGGGAGCTGTTTTTT
CASSSLQGKTGELFF
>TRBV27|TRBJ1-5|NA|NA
TGTGCCAGCAGTATGGGGATTATGGGCAATCAGCCCCAGCATTTT
CASSMGIMGNQPQHF
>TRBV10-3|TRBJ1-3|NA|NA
TGTGCCATCAGCGACGGGGTGTCTGGAAACACCATATATTTT
CAISDGVSGNTIYF
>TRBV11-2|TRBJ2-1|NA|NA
TGTGCCAGCAGCTTAGATACGGATAGAGGCCAGTGGGACTCCTACAATGAGCAGTTCTTC
CASSLDTDRGQWDSYNEQFF
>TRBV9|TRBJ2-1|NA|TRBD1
TGTGCCAGCAGCGGGGGTCGTGAGACAGGGCACAATGAGCAGTTCTTC
CASSGGRETGHNEQFF
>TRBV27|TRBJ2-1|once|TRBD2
TGTGCCAGCAGTTTTAGCGGGTCCTACAATGAGCAGTTCTTC
CASSFSGSYNEQFF
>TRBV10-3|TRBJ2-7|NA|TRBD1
TGTGCCATAGGGGGACAGACACTCTACGAGCAGTACTTC
CAIGGQTLYEQYF
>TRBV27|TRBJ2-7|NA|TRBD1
TGTGCCAGCAGTTTATCGGCAGGGGGTCTGCACGAGCAGTACTTC
CASSLSAGGLHEQYF
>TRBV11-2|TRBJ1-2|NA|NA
TGTGCCAGCAGCTTAGACCGTACTCTAAACTATGGCTACACCTTC
CASSLDRTLNYGYTF
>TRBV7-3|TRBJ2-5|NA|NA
TGTGCCAGCAGCTTAAACGGGGCGCAAGAGACCCAGTACTTC
CASSLNGAQETQYF
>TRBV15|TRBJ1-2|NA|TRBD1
TGTGCCACCAGCAGCCGAGCAGGGGGGTATAACTATGGCTACACCTTC
CATSSRAGGYNYGYTF
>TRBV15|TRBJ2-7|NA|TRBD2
TGTGCCACCAGCAGGGGACTAGCGGGGGCCTCCTACGAGCAGTACTTC
CATSRGLAGASYEQYF
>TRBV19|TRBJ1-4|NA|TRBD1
TGTGCCAGTAGTATGGACAGGAGGAGAGAGGAAAAACTGTTTTTT
CASSMDRRREEKLFF